Following are 19 T cell receptor beta chains from one sample sequenced in a study of immune evolution from preneoplasia to lung adenocarcinoma. Repertoires were generated with immunoSEQ multiplex PCR, while TCRdb's copy carries only in-frame clones and drops some. The profile shows about 4,900 clones, roughly three quarters of them singletons. The sample consisted of FFPE minimally invasive lung adenocarcinoma tissue. These receptors all come from a person between 55 and 80 years old with lung adenocarcinoma.

The chain uses TRBV7-2 and TRBJ1-5; possibly TRBD1 for D (5 bases). The CDR3 is made up of 13 amino acids. Trimming removed 5 bases at V and 7 bases at J, with 12 bases between. Germline assignment: CDR1 SGHTA and CDR2 FQGNSA. The CDR3 DNA reads TGTGCCAGCAGCATCGGGGGAGAGCAGCCCCAGCATTTT. Encoded protein: CASSIGGEQPQHF.

V usage is TRBV15 and J usage is TRBJ1-1; 8 bases match TRBD1. Trimming removed 1 base from V and 4 bases from J; junction bases left unmatched: 5. The CDR3 contains 15 residues. Germline lookup yields CDR1 LNHNV and CDR2 YYDKDF (reference sequence). The CDR3 here is CATSRGTGWFTEAFF. CDR3 DNA: TGTGCCACCAGCAGAGGGACAGGGTGGTTCACTGAAGCTTTCTTT.

This clone has only a few counts. In nucleotides, the CDR3 is TGTGCCAGCAGTGAAACCTTCTCTGGGGCCAACGTCCTGACTTTC. The encoded protein is CASSETFSGANVLTF. This chain uses TRBV6-1 with TRBJ2-6; D not resolved. Trimming removed 2 bases at V and 0 bases at J, with 5 bases between. There are 15 residues in the CDR3. The germline CDR1 and CDR2 sequences are MNHNS and SASEGT.

The chain employs TRBV5-4 and TRBJ2-7; D is possibly TRBD1 (6 bases). Trimming left V 5 bases short and J 7 bases short, with 19 bases between. CDR1 is SGHNT, CDR2 YYREEE, per germline (reference sequence). This CDR3 has 14 amino acids. The CDR3 sequence: CASSNVRDTVEQYF. In nucleotides, the CDR3 is TGTGCCAGCAGTAACGTCCGGGACACCGTTGAGCAGTACTTC. Combining the CDR3 with reference TRBV5-4 and TRBJ2-7 gives the whole variable domain ETGVTQSPTHLIKTRGQQVTLRCSSQSGHNTVSWYQQALGQGPQFIFQYYREEENGRGNFPPRFSGLQFPNYSSELNVNALELDDSALYLCASSNVRDTVEQYFGPGTRLTVT.

The chain carries TRBV7-8 and TRBJ1-2, with D possibly matching TRBD1 (5 bases). Germline CDR1 is SGHVS and CDR2 is FQNEAQ. This CDR3 spans 12 amino acids. Trimming left V 5 bases short and J 12 bases short, with 16 bases between. The CDR3 protein is CASSPPAGWDTF. The DNA of the CDR3 is TGTGCCAGCAGCCCCCCGGCAGGGTGGGACACCTTC.

This clone was counted between two and nine times. V is TRBV5-1 and J is TRBJ2-7; no reliable D call. CDR3 length: 12 amino acids. V was cut by 0 bases and J by 2 bases, with 3 bases left in between. Germline CDR1 and CDR2: SGHRS and YFSETQ. The CDR3 reads CASSLAPYEQYF. The CDR3 DNA follows: TGCGCCAGCAGCTTGGCCCCCTACGAGCAGTACTTC.

This clone occurred once. The J gene is TRBJ2-3, the V gene TRBV7-6, with 7 positions matching TRBD1. The V and J ends lost 2 bases and 4 bases, in that order; junction bases with no gene match: 12. The CDR3 has 17 amino acids. Germline V gene lookup returns CDR1 SGHVS and CDR2 FNYEAQ. DNA of the CDR3: TGTGCCAGCAGCTTAAGGCCAGGGGGAATCTTCGCAGATACGCAGTATTTT. It codes for CASSLRPGGIFADTQYF. Together with reference TRBV7-6 and TRBJ2-3, the CDR3 gives the full variable domain: GAGVSQSPRYKVTKRGQDVALRCDPISGHVSLYWYRQALGQGPEFLTYFNYEAQQDKSGLPNDRFSAERPEGSISTLTIQRTEQRDSAMYRCASSLRPGGIFADTQYFGPGTRLTVL.

V and J are TRBV6-1 and TRBJ2-1; D gene uncertain. The CDR3 consists of 14 residues. Trimming left V 7 bases short and J 0 bases short, with 10 bases between. Germline V gives CDR1 MNHNS, CDR2 SASEGT. CDR3 coding DNA: TGTGCCAGCAACCGTCGAAGCTCCTACAATGAGCAGTTCTTC. This gives the protein CASNRRSSYNEQFF.

J is TRBJ1-1 and V is TRBV30; a weak D match, TRBD1 (6 bases). V was trimmed by 3 bases and J by 1 base, leaving 9 bases between them. The V gene's germline CDR1 is GTSNPN and CDR2 SVGIG (reference sequence). CDR3 length: 13 residues. DNA for the CDR3: TGTGCCTGGAGCTCGGGGGCGAACACTGAAGCTTTCTTT. Protein sequence: CAWSSGANTEAFF.

This clone occurred a few times. CDR3 in DNA: TGTGCCAGCCGTCTGGGGCCGGGGGGATCCGGGGAGCTGTTTTTT. As protein: CASRLGPGGSGELFF. The chain has TRBV6-1 and TRBJ2-2; TRBD2 matches 7 bases. V lost 8 bases, J lost 6 bases, and 12 bases stayed unmatched. CDR3 size: 15 residues. Germline V gene lookup returns CDR1 MNHNS and CDR2 SASEGT.

The chain has TRBV11-2 and TRBJ1-2, with 7 bases matching TRBD1. V was pared by 5 bases and J by 3 bases, with 6 bases of the junction left unmatched. The CDR3 sequence is 14 residues long. Germline V gene sequence: CDR1 SGHAT, CDR2 FQNNGV. The CDR3 DNA reads TGTGCCAGCAGCCTGGGACAGCGCCACTATGGCTACACCTTC. Amino acids: CASSLGQRHYGYTF.

CDR3: CAWGQGVYSNQPQHF. CDR3 DNA: TGTGCCTGGGGACAGGGCGTTTATAGCAATCAGCCCCAGCATTTT. The rearrangement joins TRBV30 to TRBJ1-5; 8 positions match TRBD1. Germline CDR1 and CDR2: GTSNPN and SVGIG (reference sequence). Trimming at V came to 5 bases and at J to 0 bases, leaving 6 bases not matched to a gene. The CDR3 contains 15 residues.

The V and J genes are TRBV18 and TRBJ2-2; the match to TRBD1 covers 11 bases. The CDR3 extends over 18 amino acids. Trimming cost V 1 base and J 5 bases; bases outside gene matches: 9. Germline assignment: CDR1 KGHSH and CDR2 LQKENI. In DNA, the CDR3 is TGTGCCAGCTCACCACTCATTCAGGACAGGGGGCAAACCGGGGAGCTGTTTTTT. As protein: CASSPLIQDRGQTGELFF.

As to this clone: Sequence at one end of the junction differs from germline and may be a read error. The V call is TRBV7-8, the J call TRBJ2-5; 7 nucleotides agree with TRBD1. This CDR3 spans 18 amino acids. CDR1 is SGHVS and CDR2 is FQNEAQ in the germline V gene. The CDR3 DNA is TGTGCCAGCAGCTTAGAGATTTGGTCCGGGACAGCCCAAGAGATCCAGTACTTC. This gives the protein CASSLEIWSGTAQEIQYF.

This clone occurred a few times. V is TRBV6-5 and J is TRBJ1-4, with D hard to call. With 7 bases removed from V and 5 bases from J, the gap between germline ends came to 17 bases. The CDR3 runs to 15 residues. Germline-derived CDR1 and CDR2 are MNHEY and SVGAGI. The CDR3 spells CASKPAEWANEKLFF. The CDR3 DNA reads as TGTGCCAGCAAGCCTGCGGAGTGGGCAAATGAAAAACTGTTTTTT.

In its sample, this clone was seen a few times. The chain is built from TRBV28 and TRBJ1-5; no clear D gene. This CDR3 is 14 amino acids long. Germline values: CDR1 MDHEN, CDR2 SYDVKM. V was pared by 2 bases and J by 7 bases, with 12 bases between. The DNA for the CDR3 is TGTGCCAGCAGTTTAACCGACCAGGCCCAGCCCCAGCATTTT. Protein product: CASSLTDQAQPQHF.

CDR3: CASSPGSNTEAFF. The DNA of the CDR3 is TGTGCCAGCAGTCCAGGATCGAACACTGAAGCTTTCTTT. The chain carries TRBV7-9 and TRBJ1-1, with D uncertain. Between the trimmed V and J ends, which lost 6 bases and 1 base, there was a span of 9 bases. The germline CDR1 and CDR2 sequences are SEHNR and FQNEAQ (reference sequence). The CDR3 is made up of 13 amino acids.

This clone has only a few counts. This chain connects TRBV11-3 to TRBJ2-3; possible D gene TRBD1, 7 bases. Trimming cost V 1 base and J 3 bases, with 11 bases left between them. The CDR3 covers 15 residues. Germline lookup yields CDR1 SGHNT and CDR2 YENEEA. CDR3 protein: CASSLVRGATDTQYF. Here the CDR3 DNA reads TGTGCCAGCAGCTTAGTCAGGGGGGCGACAGATACGCAGTATTTT.

The chain is built from TRBV28 and TRBJ1-5; TRBD1 might be the D (6 bases). V dropped 2 bases and J dropped 7 bases, with 15 bases sitting between them. The CDR3 sequence is 15 residues long. Per germline, CDR1 MDHEN and CDR2 SYDVKM. CDR3 nucleotides: TGTGCCAGCAGTTTACCCAGGGGTGCCTCACAGCCCCAGCATTTT. Amino acid sequence: CASSLPRGASQPQHF.